The clone carrying this T cell receptor (beta chain) has only one observation. The antigen remains unidentified. TCR beta sequencing covered blood CD8+ and CD4+ T cells. The CD8+ and CD4+ T cells were negatively isolated, with the TEMRA cells enriched by FACS. RNA, at about 0.5 to 1 ug, was reverse transcribed with random hexamers. TCRdb independently ran MiXCR on the immunoSEQ multiplex PCR reads; one entry per CDR3 protein. The sample has some 100,000 distinct CDR3 sequences, 90% to 98% seen once. These data originate in a study of CD8 T cells in Susac syndrome. The study's findings and limits: The study's TCR sequencing and HLA analysis covered a relatively small number of individuals, and the study acknowledged this.

The CDR3 runs 14 residues. V lost 6 bases to trimming and J lost 1 base, with 13 bases between them. Germline CDR1 and CDR2: MNHEY and SVGEGT. This chain uses TRBV6-2 or TRBV6-3 with TRBJ2-7; D uncertain. The sequenced sample was CD4+ T cells from PBMCs. This receptor was obtained from a human donor in good health. CDR3 nucleotide sequence: TGTGCCAGCAGACCCGAGACAAAATCCTACGAGCAGTACTTC. Protein: CASRPETKSYEQYF.